This T cell receptor beta chain was observed in a study of blood T cell repertoires in COVID-19. Overall study context: Samples taken during acute and convalescent COVID-19 were collected in the United States, Italy and Spain.

Generated by immunoSEQ multiplex PCR, the TCRdb table keeps only in-frame clones and is missing some. This sample has 150,000 to 200,000 clones, with roughly three quarters found just once. There are a few counts of this clone. The CDR3 has 13 residues. The V gene's germline CDR1 is SQVTM and CDR2 ANQGSEA. Trimming pared 4 bases from V and 2 bases from J, leaving 12 bases between. V and J are TRBV29-1 and TRBJ2-7; possible D gene TRBD1, 5 bases. The clonotype originates from a man in his 60s with active or convalescent COVID-19. The specimen was peripheral blood. The CDR3 nucleotides read TGCAGCGTTGCCCTCCGACAGACCTACGAGCAGTACTTC. Protein product: CSVALRQTYEQYF.